The 29 T cell receptor beta chains below all came from one sample that was sequenced in a study of blood T cell repertoires in COVID-19 (dated by TCRdb to 2018 to 2021). Libraries were constructed by the immunoSEQ multiplex PCR assay. TCRdb stores this immuneACCESS table with in-frame sequences only. Part of the clones is absent; in the studies checked, under half of the shortfall reflects unresolved V genes, and no reason is known for the rest. A total of about 400,000 clones appear in this sample, nearly 90% of them only once. Jointly, the top ten make up about 2% of the sample. Material for sequencing was PBMCs or T cells enriched from blood (not recorded which). The receptor set was obtained from a woman under 30 with acute COVID-19.

There are a few counts of this clone. The chain employs TRBV11-2 and TRBJ1-2; the D is unclear. V lost 5 bases and J 5 bases, leaving 6 bases between the germline ends. The CDR3 is made up of 11 amino acids. CDR1 and CDR2 (germline): SGHAT, FQNNGV. CDR3 sequence reads: CASSRGYGYTF. The DNA for the CDR3 is TGTGCCAGCAGCAGAGGGTATGGCTACACCTTC. Full variable domain (missing parts from reference TRBV11-2 and TRBJ1-2): EAGVAQSPRYKIIEKRQSVAFWCNPISGHATLYWYQQILGQGPKLLIQFQNNGVVDDSQLPKDRFSAERLKGVDSTLKIQPAKLEDSAVYLCASSRGYGYTFGSGTRLTVV.

The rearrangement links TRBV25-1 to TRBJ2-7, with a weak D call TRBD1 (6 bases). The V end lost 2 bases, the J end lost 4 bases, and 15 bases lay between the germline ends. Germline CDR1 is MGHDK and CDR2 is SYGVNS. The CDR3 sequence is 15 residues long. CDR3 in amino acids: CASSERQVLGYEQYF. The CDR3 region has the DNA TGTGCCAGCAGTGAACGACAGGTCCTAGGGTACGAGCAGTACTTC.

V gene TRBV11-2 combines with J gene TRBJ2-7; possibly TRBD1 for D (5 bases). CDR3 length: 15 residues. The germline V and J ends were trimmed by 2 bases and 3 bases, with 14 bases remaining between them. Germline CDR1 SGHAT, CDR2 FQNNGV. The CDR3 sequence is CASSLRWIGDYEQYF. The DNA for the CDR3 is TGTGCCAGCAGCTTAAGGTGGATAGGGGACTACGAGCAGTACTTC.

The rearrangement links TRBV7-9 to TRBJ1-1, with 9 bases identical to TRBD1. Germline V gene sequence: CDR1 SEHNR, CDR2 FQNEAQ (reference sequence). The CDR3 loop spans 15 amino acids. The V gene end was trimmed by 5 bases and the J gene end by 5 bases; junction bases not matched to a gene: 9. CDR3 sequence (DNA): TGTGCCAGCAGCCCGGGGACAGGGTCAACGACTGAAGCTTTCTTT. As protein: CASSPGTGSTTEAFF.

The chain is built from TRBV5-5 and TRBJ1-1; D uncertain. Germline CDR1 is SGHKS and CDR2 is YYEKEE (reference sequence). The CDR3 consists of 14 residues. V was trimmed by 4 bases and J by 1 base, leaving 11 bases between them. The CDR3 sequence is CASSLQTSNTEAFF. CDR3 sequence (DNA): TGTGCCAGCAGCCTACAGACATCGAACACTGAAGCTTTCTTT. The full variable domain, completed using reference TRBV5-5 and TRBJ1-1, is DAGVTQSPTHLIKTRGQQVTLRCSPISGHKSVSWYQQVLGQGPQFIFQYYEKEERGRGNFPDRFSARQFPNYSSELNVNALLLGDSALYLCASSLQTSNTEAFFGQGTRLTVV.

The rearrangement uses TRBV20-1 and TRBJ2-1; D unclear. Germline V gene data show CDR1 as DFQATT and CDR2 as SNEGSKA (reference sequence). Trimming removed 3 bases at V and 6 bases at J, with 9 bases between. This CDR3 region has 12 residues. Written as DNA, the CDR3 is TGCAGTGCTAGTGGGCCGGGCAATGAGCAGTTCTTC. Translation: CSASGPGNEQFF.

This chain joins TRBV14 and TRBJ2-7; 7 bases fit TRBD2. The CDR3 totals 17 residues. The germline V gene encodes CDR1 SGHDN and CDR2 FVKESK. V lost 1 base to trimming and J lost 3 bases; unmatched junction nucleotides: 12. CDR3 protein: CASSQGYGRGSFYEQYF. CDR3 DNA sequence: TGTGCCAGCAGCCAAGGCTACGGGCGGGGGTCGTTCTACGAGCAGTACTTC.

This chain connects TRBV7-2 to TRBJ1-1, with 7 bases that match TRBD1. The CDR3 sequence is 14 residues long. The junction had 3 bases not matched to a gene; V was cut back by 5 bases and J by 0 bases. Per the germline V gene, CDR1 is SGHTA and CDR2 is FQGNSA. The DNA of the CDR3 is TGTGCCAGCAGCACGGGACAGCTGAACACTGAAGCTTTCTTT. Amino acid sequence: CASSTGQLNTEAFF.

The DNA of the CDR3 is TGTGCCAGCAGCCAAGATCTACTAGCGGGAGTTGATGAGCAGTTCTTC. It encodes CASSQDLLAGVDEQFF. The rearrangement joins TRBV14 to TRBJ2-1; TRBD2 agrees at 11 bases. Per germline, CDR1 SGHDN and CDR2 FVKESK. After removal of 0 bases from V and 8 bases from J, the junction contained 6 bases not matched to a gene. CDR3 length: 16 amino acids.

The gene calls are TRBV18 and TRBJ2-3, with 8 bases matching TRBD2. Germline V gene lookup returns CDR1 KGHSH and CDR2 LQKENI. V dropped 0 bases and J dropped 2; count of bases not matched to a gene: 7. This CDR3 is 17 amino acids long. This CDR3 is CASSPPGDSGATDTQYF. The DNA of the CDR3 is TGTGCCAGCTCACCACCCGGAGATAGCGGGGCCACAGATACGCAGTATTTT.

This clone was detected once. This chain links TRBV27 with TRBJ1-6; 9 bases are shared with TRBD1. The CDR3 sequence is 16 residues long. V shed 5 bases, J shed 7 bases, and the junction held 9 bases outside the gene matches. Germline V CDR1 and CDR2: MNHEY, SMNVEV (reference sequence). The CDR3 loop reads CASSASGTGPNSPLHF. The CDR3, as DNA: TGTGCCAGCAGTGCTTCCGGGACAGGGCCCAATTCACCCCTCCACTTT.

The rearrangement joins TRBV5-6 to TRBJ2-3; TRBD2 agrees at 8 bases. With 4 bases clipped from V and 1 base from J, the junction kept 5 bases outside the gene matches. The CDR3 has 15 amino acids. Per germline, CDR1 SGHDT and CDR2 YYEEEE. The CDR3 sequence: CASSREGLGTDTQYF. CDR3 in DNA: TGTGCCAGCAGCCGGGAGGGCCTGGGCACAGATACGCAGTATTTT.

This clone appeared a single time. This rearrangement joins TRBV30 to TRBJ1-2; a possible D gene is TRBD1 (5 bases). The CDR3 is made up of 13 amino acids. Trimming removed 3 bases from V and 6 bases from J, with 14 bases in between. CDR1 GTSNPN and CDR2 SVGIG come from the germline V gene (reference sequence). The CDR3 reads CAWRRQGIDGYTF. CDR3 nucleotides: TGTGCCTGGAGAAGGCAGGGTATTGATGGCTACACCTTC.

This clone was detected only once. The rearrangement links TRBV29-1 to TRBJ2-6; perhaps TRBD1 as D (5 bases). V was trimmed by 5 bases and J by 0 bases, leaving 5 bases between them. The germline V gene has CDR1 SQVTM and CDR2 ANQGSEA. There are 13 residues in the CDR3. DNA for the CDR3: TGCAGCGTTCAGGGCTCTGGGGCCAACGTCCTGACTTTC. Translating it yields CSVQGSGANVLTF. The full variable domain, completed using reference TRBV29-1 and TRBJ2-6, is SAVISQKPSRDICQRGTSLTIQCQVDSQVTMMFWYRQQPGQSLTLIATANQGSEATYESGFVIDKFPISRPNLTFSTLTVSNMSPEDSSIYLCSVQGSGANVLTFGAGSRLTVL.

Points on this clone: The sample contains more than one DNA sequence encoding this CDR3. The chain joins TRBV6-5 to TRBJ1-5; 8 nucleotides line up with TRBD1. V lost 5 bases and J lost 4; bases outside the gene matches: 4. The CDR3 loop spans 14 amino acids. Germline V gene lookup returns CDR1 MNHEY and CDR2 SVGAGI. The CDR3 DNA reads TGTGCCAGCAGTCGGACAGGGAGGAATCAGCCCCAGCATTTT. Translated: CASSRTGRNQPQHF.

This clone was seen once. The chain links TRBV7-2 to TRBJ2-3, with 7 bases matching TRBD1. Germline lookup yields CDR1 SGHTA and CDR2 FQGNSA. V was pared by 0 bases and J by 0 bases, with 18 bases of the junction left unmatched. This CDR3 is built from 21 residues. This CDR3 reads CASSLAESDRWYNTSTDTQYF. The CDR3 region has the DNA TGTGCCAGCAGCTTAGCGGAATCGGACAGGTGGTACAATACTAGCACAGATACGCAGTATTTT.

This clone showed up just once. The chain couples TRBV28 to TRBJ2-5, with TRBD1 matching 8 bases. CDR3 length: 18 residues. The germline CDR1 and CDR2 sequences are MDHEN and SYDVKM. J gave up 4 bases and V 3 bases, and 16 bases lay outside the gene matches. The CDR3 region is CASSFHLTGQVNGETQYF. CDR3 DNA: TGTGCCAGCAGTTTTCACCTAACGGGACAGGTGAATGGAGAGACCCAGTACTTC.

The chain uses TRBV10-3 and TRBJ1-4; 9 bases match TRBD1. The germline V gene has CDR1 ENHRY and CDR2 SYGVKD. This CDR3 comprises 15 residues. V was clipped by 2 bases and J by 8 bases; unmatched bases: 6. The CDR3 here is CAISEAGQGGEKLFF. The DNA of the CDR3 is TGTGCCATCAGTGAGGCGGGACAGGGTGGAGAAAAACTGTTTTTT.

The chain carries TRBV18 and TRBJ2-2, with D unclear. The germline V gene encodes CDR1 KGHSH and CDR2 LQKENI. V lost 2 bases, J lost 8 bases, and 15 bases lay in between. This CDR3 has 15 amino acids. CDR3 bases: TGTGCCAGCTCACCAACTCCACCTGACATTGGGGAGCTGTTTTTT. Encoded protein: CASSPTPPDIGELFF.

This chain uses TRBV30 with TRBJ1-1; D is undetermined. The V and J ends lost 0 bases and 7 bases respectively, with 12 bases between them. This CDR3 region has 13 residues. Per the germline V gene, CDR1 is GTSNPN and CDR2 is SVGIG (reference sequence). The CDR3 region is CAWSVGRYIEAFF. The DNA for the CDR3 is TGTGCCTGGAGTGTAGGGAGGTACATTGAAGCTTTCTTT.

The chain recombines TRBV19 with TRBJ2-7; 8 nucleotides line up with TRBD1. The CDR3 totals 15 residues. Germline lookup yields CDR1 LNHDA and CDR2 SQIVND (reference sequence). Unmatched junction bases numbered 9, after V lost 7 bases and J lost 1 base. The CDR3 loop is CASKFSGGASYEQYF. DNA for the CDR3: TGTGCCAGTAAGTTCTCAGGGGGCGCGTCCTACGAGCAGTACTTC.

A note on this clone: Other DNA variants within this sample encode the same CDR3. This rearrangement joins TRBV27 to TRBJ1-2, with a possible D match to TRBD1 (5 bases). V was clipped by 0 bases and J by 5 bases, with 7 bases between them. The CDR3 is made up of 13 amino acids. Germline assignment: CDR1 MNHEY and CDR2 SMNVEV (reference sequence). The CDR3, as DNA: TGTGCCAGCAGTTTATCTGGGGGGTATGGCTACACCTTC. The encoded protein is CASSLSGGYGYTF.

This clone showed up just once. The V and J genes are TRBV2 and TRBJ2-2; 8 bases fit TRBD1. Germline V gene data show CDR1 as SNHLY and CDR2 as FYNNEI. The CDR3 has 14 residues. V shed 6 bases and J 6 bases; nucleotides not matched to a gene: 6. CDR3 amino acids: CASRTQGASGELFF. DNA of the CDR3: TGTGCCAGCAGAACTCAGGGGGCCTCCGGGGAGCTGTTTTTT.

Of note for this clone: The same CDR3 arises from other DNA sequences in this sample as well. V gene TRBV28 combines with J gene TRBJ1-5, with 7 bases that match TRBD1. Trimming cost V 6 bases and J 3 bases; bases outside gene matches: 5. Germline-derived CDR1 and CDR2 are MDHEN and SYDVKM. This CDR3 region has 14 residues. DNA of the CDR3: TGTGCCAGCAGATCCGGACAGGTCAATCAGCCCCAGCATTTT. It is translated as CASRSGQVNQPQHF.

Comments on this clone: Distinct nucleotide sequences in the sample also encode this CDR3. The chain couples TRBV6-5 to TRBJ2-7, with a weak D call TRBD2 (6 bases). The CDR3 has 14 amino acids. Trimming removed 4 bases at V and 0 bases at J, with 10 bases between. CDR1 and CDR2 from the germline V gene are MNHEY and SVGAGI. As DNA, the CDR3 is TGTGCCAGCAGTTTTGGGACTGGCTCCTACGAGCAGTACTTC. Its protein product is CASSFGTGSYEQYF.

This clone appeared a single time. CDR3 in amino acids: CASSPPKERETQYF. CDR3 coding DNA: TGTGCCAGCTCACCACCGAAAGAGCGGGAGACCCAGTACTTC. V and J are TRBV18 and TRBJ2-5; the D gene is possibly TRBD2 (5 bases). The germline V gene encodes CDR1 KGHSH and CDR2 LQKENI. V was pared by 0 bases and J by 5 bases, with 10 bases between. There are 14 residues in the CDR3.

The chain combines TRBV9 with TRBJ2-7; a weak D match, TRBD2 (5 bases). The CDR3 spans 16 residues. Germline V gives CDR1 SGDLS, CDR2 YYNGEE. V shed 4 bases and J shed 2 bases, with 19 bases lying between them. The CDR3 DNA follows: TGTGCCAGCAGCCCAGAGGGAGTAGCTGGGACCTACGAGCAGTACTTC. Amino acids: CASSPEGVAGTYEQYF.

The chain joins TRBV5-1 to TRBJ2-1; unclear D gene. This CDR3 is 13 amino acids long. Trimming removed 1 base from V and 6 bases from J, with 8 bases in between. CDR1 is SGHRS, CDR2 YFSETQ, per germline. The CDR3 is CASSLWASNEQFF. CDR3 DNA: TGCGCCAGCAGCTTGTGGGCCTCCAATGAGCAGTTCTTC.

V gene TRBV27 combines with J gene TRBJ2-1, with 15 bases fitting TRBD2. Germline V gene data show CDR1 as MNHEY and CDR2 as SMNVEV (reference sequence). J was trimmed by 4 bases and V by 4 bases; bases with no gene match: 2. The CDR3 runs 16 residues. This chain's CDR3 is CASSWTSGGAYNEQFF. DNA for the CDR3: TGTGCCAGCAGTTGGACTAGCGGGGGGGCGTACAATGAGCAGTTCTTC.